The subject of this entry is one TCR beta chain. The antigen remains undetermined. CDR1 is KGHSH and CDR2 is LQKENI in the germline V gene. The CDR3 totals 16 residues. The ends were cut back, 5 bases at V and 6 bases at J, with 22 bases in the middle. This entry belongs to a study of shared clonotypes between healthy human individuals. Whole-study results and caveats: In the sorted subsets, rarefaction showed sequencing was incomplete despite large depth.

Clones were sequenced by immunoSEQ multiplex PCR, and TCRdb holds only the in-frame ones, with some missing. The data show roughly 1,500,000 clones, with around 98% seen just once and about 0.4% held by the top ten. This receptor was identified in a man aged 25-45 years in good health. The sample comprised naive CD4+ T cells sorted from blood. Subset noted: CD45RA+ positively selected. The J gene is TRBJ2-5, the V gene TRBV18; a weak D match, TRBD1 (6 bases). DNA of the CDR3: TGTGCCAGCTCAAGTATCCCCCAAGGGGACAAAAAGACCCAGTACTTC. Translating gives CASSSIPQGDKKTQYF.